This T cell receptor (beta chain) was sequenced for a study of T cell changes during pregnancy in multiple sclerosis. Germline lookup yields CDR1 PRHDT and CDR2 FYEKMQ (reference sequence). This CDR3 comprises 15 residues. V was cut by 7 bases and J by 1 base, with 16 bases left in between. Libraries were prepared by immunoSEQ multiplex PCR; TCRdb keeps only in-frame clonotypes and omits some of them. The sample consists of 35,000 to 45,000 clones, around nine tenths of them appearing once. The sequence was obtained from a female donor in good health, enrolled as a control in a pregnancy study. This rearrangement joins TRBV13 to TRBJ1-2; maybe TRBD1 (6 bases). The sample was CD4+ T cells from peripheral blood mononuclear cells, taken in the first trimester of pregnancy. CDR3 nucleotide sequence: TGTGCCAGCACCACTACAGGGCCAGTTAACTATGGCTACACCTTC. Translation: CASTTTGPVNYGYTF.